Reported below is one TCR delta chain. TCRdb's entry gives the protein of a much larger clone, which mismatches this DNA's translation at residue 13, likely from a read error; the protein reported here is translated from the DNA. The data stem from a study of γδ T cells in repeated Plasmodium falciparum infection. From germline, CDR1 is GEAIGNYY and CDR2 EKD. The CDR3 contains 20 residues. TCRdb processed the multiplex PCR reads again with the CATT caller. This sample has tens of thousands of delta-chain clones, with over 1.5% found just once. Vgamma9/Vdelta2+ and Vdelta2-negative gammadelta T cells were flow-sorted from PBMC for bulk sequencing.

The source material was gamma-delta T cells from blood. The TCR sequence derives from a pool of human donors (malaria-infected and uninfected, not separated). The chain carries TRDV2 and TRDJ3, with 8 bases identical to TRDD3. In nucleotides, the CDR3 is TGTGCCTGTGACACCGCGCTGGGGATACCCCGCTCCCGGGACACCCGACAGATGTTTTTC. The encoded protein is CACDTALGIPRSRDTRQMFF.